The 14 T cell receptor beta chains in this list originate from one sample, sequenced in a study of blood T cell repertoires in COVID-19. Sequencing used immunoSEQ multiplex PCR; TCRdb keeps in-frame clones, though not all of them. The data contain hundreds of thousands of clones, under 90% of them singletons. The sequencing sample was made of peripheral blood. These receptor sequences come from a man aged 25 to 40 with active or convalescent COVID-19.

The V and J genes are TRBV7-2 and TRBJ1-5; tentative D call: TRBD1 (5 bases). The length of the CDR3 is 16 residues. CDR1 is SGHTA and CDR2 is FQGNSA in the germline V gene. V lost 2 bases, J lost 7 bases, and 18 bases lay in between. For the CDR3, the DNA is TGTGCCAGCAGCTTACTGGGAAGGGGCGGAAGGCAGCCCCAGCATTTT. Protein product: CASSLLGRGGRQPQHF.

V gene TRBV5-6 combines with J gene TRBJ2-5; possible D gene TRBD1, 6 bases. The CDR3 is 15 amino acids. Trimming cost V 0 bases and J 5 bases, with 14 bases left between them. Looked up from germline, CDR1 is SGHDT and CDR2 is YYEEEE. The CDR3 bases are TGTGCCAGCAGCTTGGGCCTAACAGGGTGGGAGACCCAGTACTTC. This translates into CASSLGLTGWETQYF.

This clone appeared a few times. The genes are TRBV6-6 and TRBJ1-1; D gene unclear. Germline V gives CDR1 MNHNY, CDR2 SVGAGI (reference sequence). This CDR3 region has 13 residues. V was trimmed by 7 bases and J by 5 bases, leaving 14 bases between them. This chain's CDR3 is CASNGETGTEAFF. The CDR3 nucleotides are TGTGCCAGCAATGGGGAAACGGGAACTGAAGCTTTCTTT.

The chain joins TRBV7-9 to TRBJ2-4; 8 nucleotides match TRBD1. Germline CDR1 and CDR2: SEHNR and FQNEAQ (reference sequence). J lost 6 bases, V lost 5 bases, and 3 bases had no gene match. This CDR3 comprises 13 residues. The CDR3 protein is CASSIGQGNIQYF. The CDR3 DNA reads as TGTGCCAGCAGCATCGGACAGGGAAACATTCAGTACTTC.

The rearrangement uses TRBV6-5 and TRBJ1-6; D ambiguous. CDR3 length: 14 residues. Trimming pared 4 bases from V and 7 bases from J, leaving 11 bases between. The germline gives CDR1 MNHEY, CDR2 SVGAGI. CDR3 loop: CASSSEVGNSPLHF. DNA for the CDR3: TGTGCCAGCAGTTCGGAGGTCGGGAATTCACCCCTCCACTTT.

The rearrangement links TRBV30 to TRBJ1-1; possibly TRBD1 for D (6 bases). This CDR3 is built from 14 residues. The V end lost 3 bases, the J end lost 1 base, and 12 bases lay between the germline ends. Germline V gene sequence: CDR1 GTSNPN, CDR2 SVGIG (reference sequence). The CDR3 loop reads CAWSAGDTNTEAFF. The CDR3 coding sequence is TGTGCCTGGAGCGCAGGGGATACGAACACTGAAGCTTTCTTT.

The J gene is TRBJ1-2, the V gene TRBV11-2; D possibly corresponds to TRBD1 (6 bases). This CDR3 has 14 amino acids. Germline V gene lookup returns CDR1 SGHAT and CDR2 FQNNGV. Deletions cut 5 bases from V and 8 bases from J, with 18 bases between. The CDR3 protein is CASSRWGGAEGYTF. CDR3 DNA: TGTGCCAGCAGCCGCTGGGGGGGGGCGGAAGGCTACACCTTC.

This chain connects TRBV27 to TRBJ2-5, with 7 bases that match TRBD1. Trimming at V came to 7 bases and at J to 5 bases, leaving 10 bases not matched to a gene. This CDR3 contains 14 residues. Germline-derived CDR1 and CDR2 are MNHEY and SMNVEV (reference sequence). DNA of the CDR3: TGTGCCAGCAAGGACCTAACAGGGGAGGAGACCCAGTACTTC. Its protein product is CASKDLTGEETQYF.

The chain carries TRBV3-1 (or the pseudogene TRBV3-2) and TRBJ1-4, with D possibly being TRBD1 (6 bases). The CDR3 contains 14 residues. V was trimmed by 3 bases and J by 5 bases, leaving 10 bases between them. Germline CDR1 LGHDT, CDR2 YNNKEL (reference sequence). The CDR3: CASSQDRNNEKLFF. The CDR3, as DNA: TGTGCCAGCAGCCAGGACAGAAACAATGAAAAACTGTTTTTT.

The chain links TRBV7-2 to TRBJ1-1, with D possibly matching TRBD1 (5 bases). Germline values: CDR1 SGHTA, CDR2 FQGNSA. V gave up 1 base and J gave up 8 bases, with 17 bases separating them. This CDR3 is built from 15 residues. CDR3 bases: TGTGCCAGCAGCTTAGGACGGGGGAGGTTTGAAGAAGCTTTCTTT. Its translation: CASSLGRGRFEEAFF.

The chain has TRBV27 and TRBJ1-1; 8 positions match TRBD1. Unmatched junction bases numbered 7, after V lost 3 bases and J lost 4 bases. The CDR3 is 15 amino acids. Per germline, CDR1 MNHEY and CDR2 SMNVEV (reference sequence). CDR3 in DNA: TGTGCCAGCAGTTTGGGGACAGGTCCGTTCACTGAAGCTTTCTTT. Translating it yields CASSLGTGPFTEAFF.

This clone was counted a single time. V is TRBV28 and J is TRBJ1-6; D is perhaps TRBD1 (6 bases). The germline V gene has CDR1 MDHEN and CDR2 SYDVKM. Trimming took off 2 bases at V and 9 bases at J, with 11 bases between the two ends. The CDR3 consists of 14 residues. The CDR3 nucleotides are TGTGCCAGCAGTTTAAGGGGGGGAGGTTCACCCCTCCACTTT. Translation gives CASSLRGGGSPLHF.

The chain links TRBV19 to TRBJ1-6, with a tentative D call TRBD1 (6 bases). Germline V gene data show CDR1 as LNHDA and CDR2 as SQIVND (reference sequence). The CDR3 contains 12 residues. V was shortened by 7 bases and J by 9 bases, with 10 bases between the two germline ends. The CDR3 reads CASTGRGSPLHF. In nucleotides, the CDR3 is TGTGCCAGTACCGGCAGGGGTTCACCCCTCCACTTT.

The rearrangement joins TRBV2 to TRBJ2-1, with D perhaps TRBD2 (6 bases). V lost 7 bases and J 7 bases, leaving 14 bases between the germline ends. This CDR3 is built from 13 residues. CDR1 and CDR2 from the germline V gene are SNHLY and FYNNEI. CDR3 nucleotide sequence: TGTGCCAGCAACCTAGGCGGGACGAATGAGCAGTTCTTC. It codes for CASNLGGTNEQFF.